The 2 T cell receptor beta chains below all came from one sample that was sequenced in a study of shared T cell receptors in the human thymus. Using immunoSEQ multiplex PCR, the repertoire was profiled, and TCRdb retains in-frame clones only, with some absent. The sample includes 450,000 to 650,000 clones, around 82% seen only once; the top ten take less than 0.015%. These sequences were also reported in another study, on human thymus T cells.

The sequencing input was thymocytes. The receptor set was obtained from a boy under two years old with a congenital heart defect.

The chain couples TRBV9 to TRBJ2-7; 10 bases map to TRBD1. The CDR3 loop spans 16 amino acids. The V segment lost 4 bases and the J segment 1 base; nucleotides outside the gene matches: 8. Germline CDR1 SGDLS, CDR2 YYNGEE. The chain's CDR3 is CASSSRGTGVSYEQYF. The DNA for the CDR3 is TGTGCCAGCAGCTCCCGTGGGACAGGGGTGTCCTACGAGCAGTACTTC.

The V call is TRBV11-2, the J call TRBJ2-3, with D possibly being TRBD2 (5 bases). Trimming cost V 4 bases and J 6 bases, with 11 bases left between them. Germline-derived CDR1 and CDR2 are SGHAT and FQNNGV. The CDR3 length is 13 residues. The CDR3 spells CASSYERGDTQYF. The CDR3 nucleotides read TGTGCCAGCAGCTACGAGAGAGGGGATACGCAGTATTTT. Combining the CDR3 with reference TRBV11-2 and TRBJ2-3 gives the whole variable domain EAGVAQSPRYKIIEKRQSVAFWCNPISGHATLYWYQQILGQGPKLLIQFQNNGVVDDSQLPKDRFSAERLKGVDSTLKIQPAKLEDSAVYLCASSYERGDTQYFGPGTRLTVL.